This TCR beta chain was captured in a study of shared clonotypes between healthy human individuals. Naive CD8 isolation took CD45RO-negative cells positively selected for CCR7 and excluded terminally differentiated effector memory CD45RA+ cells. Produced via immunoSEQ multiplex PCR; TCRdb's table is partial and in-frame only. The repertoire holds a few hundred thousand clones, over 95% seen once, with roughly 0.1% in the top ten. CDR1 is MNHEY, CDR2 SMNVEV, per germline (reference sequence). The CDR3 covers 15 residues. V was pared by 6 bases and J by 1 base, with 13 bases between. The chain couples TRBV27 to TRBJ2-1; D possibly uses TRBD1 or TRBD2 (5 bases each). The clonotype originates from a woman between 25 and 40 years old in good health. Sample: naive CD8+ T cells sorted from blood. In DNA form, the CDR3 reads TGTGCCAGCAGCCACGGGACGGTTTCCTACAATGAGCAGTTCTTC. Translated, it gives CASSHGTVSYNEQFF.